This is a list of T cell receptor beta chains from one sample in a study of blood T cell repertoires in COVID-19. Sequenced by immunoSEQ multiplex PCR; TCRdb stores in-frame clones only, minus some. The sample consists of approximately 250,000 clones, roughly four fifths of them appearing once. Sequencing was carried out using PBMCs or T cells enriched from blood (not recorded which). These receptors came from a man aged 25 to 40 with acute COVID-19. The conserved cysteine and the conserved F or W are not part of the CDR3 here. The D gene is left open where the match is weak. The listing skips clone size in some rows; elsewhere it reads once, few, many or a size class.

size	V	J	D	CDR3
few	TRBV27	TRBJ2-1	TRBD2	ASSPQGLAMDEQF
-	TRBV12-3/TRBV12-4	TRBJ2-2	-	ASTPTGIGELF
-	TRBV6-6	TRBJ2-4	TRBD1	ASQGVAKNIQY
-	TRBV6-5	TRBJ1-6	-	ASSYSSPGSNSPLH
-	TRBV4-2	TRBJ1-4	-	ASSQNSGEKLF
-	TRBV4-1	TRBJ1-2	-	ASSHDEGVSGYT
-	TRBV11-2	TRBJ1-2	-	ASSTTQGPEVSSYYGYT
-	TRBV7-9	TRBJ1-1	-	ASSEQGPEAF
-	TRBV9	TRBJ2-5	TRBD2	ASSVAGGPSETQY
-	TRBV11-2	TRBJ1-2	-	ASSLFLESNYGYT
once	TRBV5-6	TRBJ1-5	-	ASSLEGAGQPQH
-	TRBV6-5	TRBJ1-2	-	ASTTGTSNYGYT
-	TRBV7-2	TRBJ1-1	TRBD1	ASSYGQGNTEAF
-	TRBV28	TRBJ1-5	-	ASSLGQSNQPQH
-	TRBV5-4	TRBJ1-1	-	ASSLVWGMNTEAF
-	TRBV18	TRBJ2-1	-	ASSPRGDGPGTYNEQF
-	TRBV19	TRBJ1-1	-	ASREWEKMNTEAF
-	TRBV5-1	TRBJ1-3	TRBD1	ASRRTGDSRNTIY
-	TRBV3-1/TRBV3-2	TRBJ1-2	TRBD1	ASSQDPGTASYGYT
-	TRBV15	TRBJ2-2	TRBD1	ATSRDGGQYTGELF
-	TRBV5-1	TRBJ1-6	TRBD1	ASSLEGALPGSPLH
-	TRBV28	TRBJ1-6	TRBD1	ASRSTGDSPLH
-	TRBV19	TRBJ1-2	TRBD1	ASSRDRVNYGYT
-	TRBV5-1	TRBJ2-5	-	ASSLADGGRETQY
-	TRBV11-3	TRBJ2-5	TRBD2	ASSPREREQGETQY
-	TRBV7-9	TRBJ2-1	TRBD2	ASSSTSESPNEQF
-	TRBV10-3	TRBJ1-1	-	AISAGYTEAF
-	TRBV3-1/TRBV3-2	TRBJ2-4	TRBD1	ASSQRTGTGGPNIQY
-	TRBV2	TRBJ2-2	-	ASRPRPNTGELF
-	TRBV11-3	TRBJ2-5	TRBD1	ASSQGQGGQETQY
-	TRBV30	TRBJ1-5	-	AWSVQGGKQPQH
once	TRBV24-1	TRBJ1-5	TRBD1	ATSDSQGRPQH
-	TRBV6-5	TRBJ1-2	-	ATKQWAGRNGYT
-	TRBV7-2	TRBJ2-3	TRBD2	ASSPGTSGNADTQY
-	TRBV6-5	TRBJ1-2	-	ASIKDSRSYGYT
-	TRBV7-9	TRBJ2-5	-	ASSGGDPRETQY
-	TRBV4-1	TRBJ2-5	-	ASSQGARDFQETQY
-	TRBV13	TRBJ2-3	-	ASSLGILGGGPSDTQY
-	TRBV11-3	TRBJ1-4	TRBD1	ASSTQGATNEKLF
-	TRBV28	TRBJ1-2	-	ASSLVEVTYGYT
-	TRBV30	TRBJ1-4	-	AWTFPGGDEKLF
few	TRBV2	TRBJ1-1	TRBD1	ASSWTGTLSTEAF
-	TRBV10-1	TRBJ1-2	TRBD1	ASSRGGTGDGYT
-	TRBV12-3/TRBV12-4	TRBJ1-2	TRBD1	ASSLRTGGGYT
-	TRBV6-1	TRBJ1-1	TRBD1	ASSEVIPGTGGRRTEAF
-	TRBV6-5	TRBJ1-2	TRBD1	ASPTERGRNYGYT
-	TRBV10-3	TRBJ1-1	-	AISESRLSSEAF
-	TRBV7-2	TRBJ1-5	-	ASSLSPGPGPQH
-	TRBV14	TRBJ1-2	-	ASSLISAELGYT
-	TRBV4-3	TRBJ2-3	-	ASSQLATSTDTQY
-	TRBV19	TRBJ1-5	TRBD1	ASKGPQGTSNQPQH
-	TRBV6-2/TRBV6-3	TRBJ2-3	TRBD2	ASSSPLTSGRAGDTQY